This T cell receptor (beta chain) appears in the sequencing data of a study of cytomegalovirus exposure and HLA in healthy donors. Primers for the PCR totalled 60 Vbeta and 13 Jbeta. TCRdb's table, derived via immunoSEQ multiplex PCR, lists solely in-frame clones and lacks some. The top ten clones hold roughly an eighth of a sample with 150,000 to 200,000 clones, roughly 78% of them seen once. Germline loops: CDR1 SGHRS, CDR2 YFSETQ. Trimming removed 2 bases at V and 4 bases at J, with 18 bases between. The CDR3 runs 17 residues. The study, taken as a whole, reports: Some TCR beta chains (164 of them) were listed as cytomegalovirus-associated. Among TCR sequences, most were rare, though some public TCRs appeared in many donors.

Comment on this clone: The target antigen is unknown.

The rearrangement uses TRBV5-1 and TRBJ2-2; TRBD1 is a possible D gene (5 bases). Sequencing was done on a sample of PBMCs. The sequence came from a woman aged 50 to 65 in good health and CMV-seropositive. As DNA, the CDR3 is TGCGCCAGCAGCTTAAGGTCTCAGGGCGGTGGCACCGGGGAGCTGTTTTTT. Residues: CASSLRSQGGGTGELFF. Drawing the rest from reference TRBV5-1 and TRBJ2-2, the complete variable domain is KAGVTQTPRYLIKTRGQQVTLSCSPISGHRSVSWYQQTPGQGLQFLFEYFSETQRNKGNFPGRFSGRQFSNSRSEMNVSTLELGDSALYLCASSLRSQGGGTGELFFGEGSRLTVL.